These 3 T cell receptor beta chains came from one sample sequenced in a study of CD8 T cells in Susac syndrome (dated by TCRdb to the late 2010s). The method behind the library was the immunoSEQ multiplex PCR assay. RNA was extracted with the RNeasy kit and roughly 0.5 to 1 ug was reverse transcribed using random hexamers. TCRdb trimmed public reads at Q25 via fastp, called clones via MiXCR and kept in-frame beta chains. CDR3 protein duplicates are merged, each entry listing the most common genes and DNA. Across this sample there are 180,000 or so distinct CDR3 sequences, with approximately 95% seen only once. 0.1% of the sample belongs to the ten largest clones. Sample: CD4+ T cells from PBMCs. These TCRs come from a human donor in good health.

The chain employs TRBV3-1 and TRBJ2-4; D gene unclear. There are 14 residues in the CDR3. V was cut by 4 bases and J by 0 bases, with 7 bases left in between. The germline V gene has CDR1 LGHDT and CDR2 YNNKEL (reference sequence). The DNA of the CDR3 is TGTGCCAGCAGCCCCACCCTAGCCAAAAACATTCAGTACTTC. Amino acids: CASSPTLAKNIQYF.

The genes are TRBV13 and TRBJ2-1; TRBD2 aligns across 10 bases. V trimming: 0 bases; J trimming: 13 bases; junction bases outside the gene matches: 6. CDR3 length: 14 amino acids. Germline lookup yields CDR1 PRHDT and CDR2 FYEKMQ (reference sequence). CDR3 nucleotides: TGTGCCAGCAGCTTAGGACCGGGACTAGCGAGACAGTTCTTC. Protein product: CASSLGPGLARQFF.

Here the CDR3 DNA reads TGTGCCTGGAGTGGGGGCAGGGGAGCCACAGATACGCAGTATTTT. This gives the protein CAWSGGRGATDTQYF. V and J are TRBV30 and TRBJ2-3, with D perhaps TRBD1 (6 bases). The germline V gene encodes CDR1 GTSNPN and CDR2 SVGIG (reference sequence). CDR3 length equals 15 residues. Deletions cut 1 base from V and 2 bases from J, with 13 bases between.